These 6 T cell receptor beta chains came from one sample sequenced in a study of identical twins. MiXCR was run by TCRdb on the 5' RACE reads, yielding one entry per CDR3 protein. The repertoire holds about 690,000 distinct CDR3 sequences, with around 20% as singletons. This sample was also put to use in a study of T cells expressing NK-cell markers.

The specimen was PBMCs. The source of these receptors is a woman aged 18 to 35 in good health.

The chain links TRBV7-2 to TRBJ2-1; TRBD2 aligns across 9 bases. This CDR3 comprises 15 residues. V shed 3 bases and J 8 bases; nucleotides not matched to a gene: 8. Per the germline V gene, CDR1 is SGHTA and CDR2 is FQGNSA. CDR3 nucleotide sequence: TGTGCCAGCAGCTTTCTACTAGCGGGTTATGATGAGCAGTTCTTC. This translates into CASSFLLAGYDEQFF. Full variable domain (rest looked up from reference TRBV7-2 and TRBJ2-1): GAGVSQSPSNKVTEKGKDVELRCDPISGHTALYWYRQSLGQGLEFLIYFQGNSAPDKSGLPSDRFSAERTGGSVSTLTIQRTQQEDSAVYLCASSFLLAGYDEQFFGPGTRLTVL.

This clonotype has a handful of counts. The rearrangement joins TRBV3-1 to TRBJ2-5; 8 positions match TRBD1. Germline assignment: CDR1 LGHDT and CDR2 YNNKEL (reference sequence). The V and J ends lost 3 bases and 3 bases, in that order; junction bases with no gene match: 6. The CDR3 runs to 15 residues. The CDR3 spells CASSHWTDREETQYF. CDR3 sequence (DNA): TGTGCCAGCAGCCACTGGACGGACAGGGAAGAGACCCAGTACTTC.

The V gene is TRBV24-1, the J gene TRBJ2-1; 7 bases line up with TRBD1. The CDR3 has 15 amino acids. The V segment lost 4 bases and the J segment 5 bases; nucleotides outside the gene matches: 7. CDR1 and CDR2 from the germline V gene are KGHDR and SFDVKD. The CDR3 loop reads CATSEPATGNNEQFF. CDR3 coding DNA: TGTGCCACCAGTGAGCCAGCGACAGGGAACAATGAGCAGTTCTTC.

The chain is built from TRBV14 and TRBJ2-7, with 8 bases lining up with TRBD2. V shed 0 bases and J 2 bases; nucleotides not matched to a gene: 15. From germline, CDR1 is SGHDN and CDR2 FVKESK. The CDR3 has 19 residues. The CDR3 DNA follows: TGTGCCAGCAGCCAAGATGGGTTCGGAGCGGGAGTCTATACCTACGAGCAGTACTTC. It encodes CASSQDGFGAGVYTYEQYF.

The chain has TRBV6-2 or TRBV6-3 and TRBJ2-7; no clear D. Germline-derived CDR1 and CDR2 are MNHEY and SVGEGT. V dropped 10 bases and J dropped 3 bases, with 19 bases sitting between them. The CDR3 is made up of 14 amino acids. This CDR3 is CATVRAQLYYEQYF. For the CDR3, the DNA is TGTGCCACCGTTCGGGCACAGCTATACTACGAGCAGTACTTC.

The table lists this clonotype with a few counts. The chain recombines TRBV20-1 with TRBJ2-5, with D hard to call. This CDR3 comprises 12 residues. Trimming cost V 6 bases and J 5 bases, with 13 bases left between them. Germline V gives CDR1 DFQATT, CDR2 SNEGSKA (reference sequence). This chain's CDR3 is CSARRGSETQYF. The CDR3 nucleotides are TGCAGTGCCCGGCGTGGAAGTGAGACCCAGTACTTC.